This entry describes one T cell receptor (beta chain). This clone was observed once. Its antigen is not yet known. No much larger clone exists at a distance of one base, and base qualities are not known. The sample is drawn from a study of shared clonotypes between healthy human individuals (dated by TCRdb to 2018 to 2020). Describing the broader study: The cohort comprised a couple of women and three men aged 18 to 49 years. For each donor, CD4 naive and CD4 memory were each run on three plates, CD8 naive on two plates, and CD8 memory on one plate. The study deeply sequenced blood TCR repertoires of about 5 healthy adults to estimate repertoire size and the extent of clonotype sharing between individuals. To increase sequencing depth and limit assay-specific biases, different laboratories used diverse techniques to prepare libraries and sequence TCR repertoires. Per donor, leukapheresis produced somewhere between about 0.85 and 10 billion PBMCs.

Using the deep immunoSEQ assay, TCR CDR3 regions were amplified from genomic DNA by multiplex PCR. For each cell subset, the extracted genomic DNA was distributed evenly across all wells of several immunoSEQ 96-well plates, and each plate served as one replicate. For sorted subsets, each replicate PCR was loaded with approximately 190 ng genomic DNA, equivalent to 25,000 to 35,000 T cell genomes. Purified libraries were measured with a Qubit 3.0 fluorometer, size-checked on a Bioanalyzer 2100, and measured again with the KAPA Library Quantification kit. Every immunoSEQ 96-well plate was sequenced on a dedicated single-read 150-cycle Illumina NextSeq 550 flow cell. In the paper's pipeline: The immunoSEQ output contained only junctional sequences without quality scores, so filtering could not match that applied to full-length reads. To assign V/J genes and CDR3, sequences were annotated using PyIR, a Python wrapper for IgBLAST v1.9, with IMGT germline references. Reads were removed for weak V/J assignments (E-value above 1e-6), missing CDR3, stop codons, out-of-frame junctions, or ambiguous translated residues. V3J clonotypes were defined by identical inferred V gene, J gene, and CDR3 amino acid sequence. Percentage overlap between repertoires was computed as shared unique clonotypes divided by the size of the smaller repertoire. Three approaches were used to assess repertoire richness: RTK rarefaction, the Chao1 estimator, and Recon v2.1 estimates of unobserved clonotypes. For all TCRbeta clonotypes obtained by the gDNA method from a few donors, generation probabilities were computed with OLGA. Not all clones reach the TCRdb copy of this immuneACCESS table, which keeps in-frame sequences only. Checked studies attribute under half of the gap to unresolved V genes and leave the rest unexplained. The V and J calls and the clone size are those of that table, but D and trimming were determined from the DNA. Recorded for this sample are 2 million to 2.5 million clones; roughly 90% of them occurred a single time. The top ten constitute around 0.35% of the sample.

Beyond this particular receptor, the publication reports: When several donors were compared, the shared fraction of clonotypes was about 5% for naive CD4, about 4% for naive CD8, more than 2% for memory CD4, and less than 0.5% for memory CD8. Naive subsets generally had larger estimated clonotype richness than memory subsets did. Pairwise subsampling indicated that sequencing depth was expected to affect the degree of clonotype sharing among donors. Sampling was restricted to blood, and TCR repertoires in tissue are likely to differ from TCR repertoires in blood. The genetic and exposure-history diversity represented was limited by the small number of donors. Rarefaction of sorted-subset datasets indicated incomplete sequencing despite the large sequencing depth. Compared with non-shared clonotypes, clonotypes shared by all four sorted-subset donors had higher generation probabilities.

The donors were healthy, HIV-negative adults who had no recently reported acute infections or vaccinations. Every donor was a Caucasian adult residing in Nashville, Tennessee, USA. CD4+ T cells were enriched through magnetic negative selection, after which naive cells were positively selected on CD45RA and the remaining negative fraction served as the memory subset. Blood was collected by leukapheresis, and PBMCs were isolated by Ficoll-Histopaque density gradient centrifugation and then cryopreserved in liquid nitrogen vapor phase. Analytical flow cytometry was used to check the purity and quantity of every magnetically sorted T cell population. Genomic DNA was isolated from every sorted fraction and measured by UV absorbance on a Nanodrop 2000c. Sequences MGHRA (CDR1) and YSYEKL (CDR2) are obtained from the germline V gene. The V end loses 1 base and the J end loses 5 bases, and a stretch of 11 bases separates them. Including the terminal cysteine and phenylalanine, the CDR3 comprises 14 residues. Only CDR3 DNA is held: 42 bases, read in frame from base 1.

Sequencing was carried out using naive CD4+ T cells from PBMCs. The sample's cell subset or site, from its label and the paper: CD45RA+ positively selected. The V and J genes are TRBV4-1 and TRBJ2-5, with no reliable assignment of the D segment. The receptor was derived from a man between 18 and 35 years old in good health. Some clones in this sample may be carry-over from other donors' samples. Read as DNA, the sequence is TGCGCCAGCAGCCAAGTAGGCTCTTGGGAGACCCAGTACTTC. This yields the protein CASSQVGSWETQYF.